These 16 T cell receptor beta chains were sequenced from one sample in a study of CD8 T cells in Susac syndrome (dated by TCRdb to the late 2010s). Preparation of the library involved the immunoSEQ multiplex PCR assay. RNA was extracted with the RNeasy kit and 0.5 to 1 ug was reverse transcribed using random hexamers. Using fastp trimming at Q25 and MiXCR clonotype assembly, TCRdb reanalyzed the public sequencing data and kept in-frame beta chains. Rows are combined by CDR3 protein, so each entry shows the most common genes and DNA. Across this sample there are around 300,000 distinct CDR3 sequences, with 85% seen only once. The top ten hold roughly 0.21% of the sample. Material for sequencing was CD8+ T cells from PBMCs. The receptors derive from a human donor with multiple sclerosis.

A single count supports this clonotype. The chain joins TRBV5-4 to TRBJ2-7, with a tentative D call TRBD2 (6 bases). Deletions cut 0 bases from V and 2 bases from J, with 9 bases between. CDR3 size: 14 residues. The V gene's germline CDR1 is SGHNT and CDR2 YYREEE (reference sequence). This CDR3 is CASSLGGMAYEQYF. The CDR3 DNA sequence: TGTGCCAGCAGCTTGGGCGGGATGGCCTACGAGCAGTACTTC. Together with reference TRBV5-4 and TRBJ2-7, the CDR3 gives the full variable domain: ETGVTQSPTHLIKTRGQQVTLRCSSQSGHNTVSWYQQALGQGPQFIFQYYREEENGRGNFPPRFSGLQFPNYSSELNVNALELDDSALYLCASSLGGMAYEQYFGPGTRLTVT.

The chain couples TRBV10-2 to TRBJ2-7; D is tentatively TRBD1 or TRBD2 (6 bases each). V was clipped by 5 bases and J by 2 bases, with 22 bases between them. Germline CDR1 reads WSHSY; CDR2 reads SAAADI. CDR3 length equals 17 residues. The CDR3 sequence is CASSWGALNEGAYEQYF. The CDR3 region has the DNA TGCGCCAGCAGTTGGGGGGCGCTGAATGAAGGAGCCTACGAGCAGTACTTC.

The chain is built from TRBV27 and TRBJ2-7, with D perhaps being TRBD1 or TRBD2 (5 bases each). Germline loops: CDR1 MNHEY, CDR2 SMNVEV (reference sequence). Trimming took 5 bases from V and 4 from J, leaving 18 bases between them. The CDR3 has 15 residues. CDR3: CASSDTPGPPYEQYF. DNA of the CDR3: TGTGCCAGCAGTGATACCCCGGGACCTCCATACGAGCAGTACTTC.

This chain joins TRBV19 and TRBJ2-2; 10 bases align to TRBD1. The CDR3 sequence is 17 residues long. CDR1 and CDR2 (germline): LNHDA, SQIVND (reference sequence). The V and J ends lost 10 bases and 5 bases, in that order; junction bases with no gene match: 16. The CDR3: CAIREKGTGALTGELFF. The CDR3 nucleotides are TGTGCCATCCGAGAGAAGGGGACAGGGGCCCTGACCGGGGAGCTGTTTTTT.

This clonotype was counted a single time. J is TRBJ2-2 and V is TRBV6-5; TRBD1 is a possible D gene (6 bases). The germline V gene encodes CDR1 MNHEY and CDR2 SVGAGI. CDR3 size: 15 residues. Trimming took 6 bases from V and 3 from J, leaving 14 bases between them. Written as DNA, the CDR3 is TGTGCCAGCAGCGTCGCCGAGGGGGACACCGGGGAGCTGTTTTTT. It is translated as CASSVAEGDTGELFF.

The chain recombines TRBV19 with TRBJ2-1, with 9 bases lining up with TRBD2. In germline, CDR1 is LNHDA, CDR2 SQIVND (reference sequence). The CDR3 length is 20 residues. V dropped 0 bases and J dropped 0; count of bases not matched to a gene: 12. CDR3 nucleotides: TGTGCCAGTAGTATAGACGGACTAGCGAGAGGGTCCGGCTCCTACAATGAGCAGTTCTTC. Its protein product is CASSIDGLARGSGSYNEQFF.

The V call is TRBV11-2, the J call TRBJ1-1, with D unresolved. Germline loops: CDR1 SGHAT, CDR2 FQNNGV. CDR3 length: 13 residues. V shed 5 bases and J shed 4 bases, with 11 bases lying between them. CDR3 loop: CASSLIPITEAFF. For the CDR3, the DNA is TGTGCCAGCAGCCTGATACCGATCACTGAAGCTTTCTTT.

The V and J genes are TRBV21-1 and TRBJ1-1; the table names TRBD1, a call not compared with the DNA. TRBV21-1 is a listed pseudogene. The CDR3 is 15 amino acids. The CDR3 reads CASSKVRGRNTEAFF. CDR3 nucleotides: TGTGCCAGCAGCAAAGTTAGGGGGCGGAACACTGAAGCTTTCTTT.

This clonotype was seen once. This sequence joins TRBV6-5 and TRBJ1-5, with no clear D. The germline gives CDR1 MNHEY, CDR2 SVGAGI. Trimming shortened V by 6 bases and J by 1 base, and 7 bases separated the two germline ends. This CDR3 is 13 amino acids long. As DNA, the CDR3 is TGTGCCAGCAGGGCCTGGAGCAATCAGCCCCAGCATTTT. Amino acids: CASRAWSNQPQHF.

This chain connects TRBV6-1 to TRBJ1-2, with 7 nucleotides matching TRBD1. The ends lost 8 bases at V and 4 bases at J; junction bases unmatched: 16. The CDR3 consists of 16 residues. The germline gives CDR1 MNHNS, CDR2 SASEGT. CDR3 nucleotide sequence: TGTGCCAGCGCCTATAGCCCTCGGGACAGTATCTATGGCTACACCTTC. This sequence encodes CASAYSPRDSIYGYTF.

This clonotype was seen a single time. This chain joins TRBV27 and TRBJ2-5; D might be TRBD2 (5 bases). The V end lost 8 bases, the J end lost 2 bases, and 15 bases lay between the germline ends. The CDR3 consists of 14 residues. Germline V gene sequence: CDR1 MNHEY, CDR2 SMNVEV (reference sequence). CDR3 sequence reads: CASHSGLSQETQYF. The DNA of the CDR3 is TGTGCCAGCCACTCAGGACTGTCTCAAGAGACCCAGTACTTC.

CDR3 in amino acids: CASSHRWSTGTGLAETQYF. CDR3 nucleotides: TGCGCCAGCAGCCACCGGTGGAGTACCGGGACAGGCCTGGCAGAGACCCAGTACTTC. The V and J genes are TRBV4-3 and TRBJ2-5; 8 positions agree with TRBD1. V lost 3 bases, J lost 4 bases, and 19 bases stayed unmatched. Germline CDR1 LGHNA, CDR2 YSLEER. CDR3 size: 19 residues.

The CDR3 sequence is CASSPDYGYTF. CDR3 DNA sequence: TGTGCCAGCTCACCGGACTATGGCTACACCTTC. The rearrangement links TRBV18 to TRBJ1-2; D call uncertain. The V gene's germline CDR1 is KGHSH and CDR2 LQKENI. The CDR3 contains 11 residues. V lost 3 bases and J lost 3, with 2 bases in between.

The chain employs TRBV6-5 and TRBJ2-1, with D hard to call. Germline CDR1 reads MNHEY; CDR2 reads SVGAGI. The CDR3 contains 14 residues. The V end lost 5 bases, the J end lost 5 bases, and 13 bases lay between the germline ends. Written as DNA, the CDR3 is TGTGCCAGCAGTCCCTTTACAGATAACAATGAGCAGTTCTTC. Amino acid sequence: CASSPFTDNNEQFF.

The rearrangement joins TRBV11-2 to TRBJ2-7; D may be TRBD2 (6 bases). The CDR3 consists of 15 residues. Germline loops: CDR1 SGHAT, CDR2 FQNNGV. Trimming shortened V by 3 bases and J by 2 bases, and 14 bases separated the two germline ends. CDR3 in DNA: TGTGCCAGCAGCTTCCGGGACTCCGGCCCCTACGAGCAGTACTTC. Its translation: CASSFRDSGPYEQYF.

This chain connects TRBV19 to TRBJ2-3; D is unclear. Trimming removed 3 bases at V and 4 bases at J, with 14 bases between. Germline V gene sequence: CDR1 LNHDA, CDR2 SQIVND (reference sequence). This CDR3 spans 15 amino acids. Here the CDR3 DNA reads TGTGCCAGTAGTATCGACGGGTTTGGCGCAGATACGCAGTATTTT. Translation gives CASSIDGFGADTQYF.